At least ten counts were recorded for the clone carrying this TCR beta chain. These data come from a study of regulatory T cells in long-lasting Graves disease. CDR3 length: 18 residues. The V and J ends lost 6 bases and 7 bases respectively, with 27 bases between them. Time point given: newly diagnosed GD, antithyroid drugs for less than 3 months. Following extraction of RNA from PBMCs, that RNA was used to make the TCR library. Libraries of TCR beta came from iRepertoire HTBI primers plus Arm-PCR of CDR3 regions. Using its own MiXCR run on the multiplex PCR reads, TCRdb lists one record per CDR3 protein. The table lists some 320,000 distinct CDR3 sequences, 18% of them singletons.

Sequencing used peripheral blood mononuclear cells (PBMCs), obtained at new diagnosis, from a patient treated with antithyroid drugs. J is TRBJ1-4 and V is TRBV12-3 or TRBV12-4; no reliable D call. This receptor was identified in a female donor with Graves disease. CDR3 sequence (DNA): TGTGCCAGCAGCCCCTGGCCGAGTCCCCAAAAAAAGAGTGAAAAACTGTTTTTT. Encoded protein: CASSPWPSPQKKSEKLFF.